Detailed here is one T cell receptor (beta chain). Replicate PCRs for sorted subsets used 200 ng DNA; this equaled around 28,000 T cell genomes. Profiling relied on immunoSEQ multiplex PCR, and the TCRdb table lists in-frame clones only, not all of them. The sample carries 2 million or so clones, 85% to 95% recorded once. This sample stems from a study of shared clonotypes between healthy human individuals. Germline V lookup: CDR1 SQVTM, CDR2 ANQGSEA. V was shortened by 1 base and J by 0 bases, with 9 bases between the two germline ends. The CDR3 length is 14 residues. V gene TRBV29-1 combines with J gene TRBJ1-1, with D unresolved. The TCR was taken from a man younger than 35 in good health. The material sequenced was naive CD4+ T cells sorted from blood. Specified subset: CD45RA+ positively selected. CDR3 sequence (DNA): TGCAGCGTTGAAGCTCGGCAGATGAACACTGAAGCTTTCTTT. Encoded protein: CSVEARQMNTEAFF.